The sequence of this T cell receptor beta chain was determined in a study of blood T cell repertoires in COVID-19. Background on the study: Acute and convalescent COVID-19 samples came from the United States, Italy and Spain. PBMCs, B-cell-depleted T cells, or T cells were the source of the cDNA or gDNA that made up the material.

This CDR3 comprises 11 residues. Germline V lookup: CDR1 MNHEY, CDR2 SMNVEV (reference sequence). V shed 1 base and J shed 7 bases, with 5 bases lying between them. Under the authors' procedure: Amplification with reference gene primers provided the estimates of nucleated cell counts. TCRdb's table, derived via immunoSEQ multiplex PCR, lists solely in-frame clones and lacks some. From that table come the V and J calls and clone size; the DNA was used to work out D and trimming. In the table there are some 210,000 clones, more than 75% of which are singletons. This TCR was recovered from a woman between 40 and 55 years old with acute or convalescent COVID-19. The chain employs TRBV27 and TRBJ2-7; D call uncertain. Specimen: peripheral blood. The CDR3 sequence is CASSLFGEQYF. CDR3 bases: TGTGCCAGCAGTTTATTCGGGGAGCAGTACTTC.